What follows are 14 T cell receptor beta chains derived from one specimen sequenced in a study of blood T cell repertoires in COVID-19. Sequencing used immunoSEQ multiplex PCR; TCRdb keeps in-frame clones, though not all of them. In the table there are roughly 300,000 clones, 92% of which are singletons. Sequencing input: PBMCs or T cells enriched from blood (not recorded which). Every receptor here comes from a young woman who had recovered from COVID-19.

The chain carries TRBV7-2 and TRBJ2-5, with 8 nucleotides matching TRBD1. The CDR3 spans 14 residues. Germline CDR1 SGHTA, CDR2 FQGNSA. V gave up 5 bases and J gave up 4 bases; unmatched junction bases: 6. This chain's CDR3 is CASSAPTGVETQYF. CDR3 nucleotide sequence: TGTGCCAGCAGCGCCCCGACAGGGGTAGAGACCCAGTACTTC. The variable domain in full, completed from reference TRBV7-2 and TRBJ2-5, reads GAGVSQSPSNKVTEKGKDVELRCDPISGHTALYWYRQSLGQGLEFLIYFQGNSAPDKSGLPSDRFSAERTGGSVSTLTIQRTQQEDSAVYLCASSAPTGVETQYFGPGTRLLVL.

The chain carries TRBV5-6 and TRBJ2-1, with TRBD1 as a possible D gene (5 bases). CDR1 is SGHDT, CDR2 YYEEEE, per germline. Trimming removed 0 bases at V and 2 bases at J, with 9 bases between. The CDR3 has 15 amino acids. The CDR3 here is CASSLGQGPYNEQFF. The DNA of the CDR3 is TGTGCCAGCAGCTTGGGGCAGGGCCCCTACAATGAGCAGTTCTTC.

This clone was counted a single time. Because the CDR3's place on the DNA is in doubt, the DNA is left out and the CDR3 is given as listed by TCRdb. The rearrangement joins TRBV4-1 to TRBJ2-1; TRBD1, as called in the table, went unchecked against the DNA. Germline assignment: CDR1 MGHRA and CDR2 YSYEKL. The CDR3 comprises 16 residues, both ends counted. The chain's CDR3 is CASSQWGQGAPQGKFF.

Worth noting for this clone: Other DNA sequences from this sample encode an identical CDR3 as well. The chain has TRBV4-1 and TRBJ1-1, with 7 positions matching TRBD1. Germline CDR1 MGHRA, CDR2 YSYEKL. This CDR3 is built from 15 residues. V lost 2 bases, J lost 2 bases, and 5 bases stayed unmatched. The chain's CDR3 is CASSQPGQLNTEAFF. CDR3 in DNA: TGCGCCAGCAGCCAACCGGGACAGCTAAACACTGAAGCTTTCTTT.

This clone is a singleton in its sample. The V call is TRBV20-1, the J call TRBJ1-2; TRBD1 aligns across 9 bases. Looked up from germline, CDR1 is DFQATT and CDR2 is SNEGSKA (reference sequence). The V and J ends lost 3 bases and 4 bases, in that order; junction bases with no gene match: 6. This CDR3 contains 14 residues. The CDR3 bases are TGCAGTGCTAGTCGGACAGGGGCTGGCTATGGCTACACCTTC. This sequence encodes CSASRTGAGYGYTF.

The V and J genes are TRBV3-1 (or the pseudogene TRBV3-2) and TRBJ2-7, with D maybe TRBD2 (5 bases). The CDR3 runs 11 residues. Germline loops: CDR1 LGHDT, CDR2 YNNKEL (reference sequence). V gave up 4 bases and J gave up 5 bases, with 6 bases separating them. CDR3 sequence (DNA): TGTGCCAGCAGCCCCGGGGACGAGCAGTACTTC. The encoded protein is CASSPGDEQYF.

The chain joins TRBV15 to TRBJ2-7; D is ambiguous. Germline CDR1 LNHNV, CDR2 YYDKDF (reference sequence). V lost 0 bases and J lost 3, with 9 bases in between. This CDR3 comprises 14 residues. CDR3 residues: CATSRDTYSYEQYF. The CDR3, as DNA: TGTGCCACCAGCAGAGATACGTACAGCTACGAGCAGTACTTC.

CDR3 region: CASSLGRRSNQPQHF. CDR3 DNA: TGCGCCAGCAGCTTGGGCAGGAGGAGCAATCAGCCCCAGCATTTT. This rearrangement joins TRBV5-1 to TRBJ1-5; D gene unclear. Looked up from germline, CDR1 is SGHRS and CDR2 is YFSETQ. The V end was cut by 0 bases, the J end by 1 base, with 8 bases between. This CDR3 spans 15 amino acids.

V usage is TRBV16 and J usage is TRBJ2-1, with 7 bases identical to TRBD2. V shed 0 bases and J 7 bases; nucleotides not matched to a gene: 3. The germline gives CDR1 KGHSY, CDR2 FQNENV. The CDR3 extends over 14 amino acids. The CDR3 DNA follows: TGTGCCAGCAGCCAATCTAGGACTAGAAATGAGCAGTTCTTC. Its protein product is CASSQSRTRNEQFF.

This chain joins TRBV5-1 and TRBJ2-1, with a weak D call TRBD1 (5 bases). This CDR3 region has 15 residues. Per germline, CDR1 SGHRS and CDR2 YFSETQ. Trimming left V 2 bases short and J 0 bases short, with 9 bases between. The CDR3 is CASSFQDSSYNEQFF. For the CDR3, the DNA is TGCGCCAGCAGCTTCCAAGACAGCTCCTACAATGAGCAGTTCTTC.

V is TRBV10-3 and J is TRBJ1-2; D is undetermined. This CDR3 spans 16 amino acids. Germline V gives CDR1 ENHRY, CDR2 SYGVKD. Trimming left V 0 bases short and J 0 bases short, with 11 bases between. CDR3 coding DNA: TGTGCCATCAGTGAGTCGCCGAGGCAAACTAACTATGGCTACACCTTC. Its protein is CAISESPRQTNYGYTF.

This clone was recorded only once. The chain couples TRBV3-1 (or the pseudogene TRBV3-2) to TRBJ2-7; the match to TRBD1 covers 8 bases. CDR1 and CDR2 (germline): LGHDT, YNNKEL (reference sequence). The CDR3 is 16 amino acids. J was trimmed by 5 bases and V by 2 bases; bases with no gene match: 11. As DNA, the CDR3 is TGTGCCAGCAGCCAAAGTCCCGGGACAGGCAACGACGAGCAGTACTTC. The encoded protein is CASSQSPGTGNDEQYF.

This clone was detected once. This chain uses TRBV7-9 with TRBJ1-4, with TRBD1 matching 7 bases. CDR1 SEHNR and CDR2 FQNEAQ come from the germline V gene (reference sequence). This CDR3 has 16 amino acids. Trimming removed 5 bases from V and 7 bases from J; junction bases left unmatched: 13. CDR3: CASSTAGTGESEKLFF. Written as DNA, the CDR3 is TGTGCCAGCAGCACAGCGGGTACAGGGGAAAGTGAAAAACTGTTTTTT. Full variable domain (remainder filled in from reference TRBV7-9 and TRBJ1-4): DTGVSQNPRHKITKRGQNVTFRCDPISEHNRLYWYRQTLGQGPEFLTYFQNEAQLEKSRLLSDRFSAERPKGSFSTLEIQRTEQGDSAMYLCASSTAGTGESEKLFFGSGTQLSVL.

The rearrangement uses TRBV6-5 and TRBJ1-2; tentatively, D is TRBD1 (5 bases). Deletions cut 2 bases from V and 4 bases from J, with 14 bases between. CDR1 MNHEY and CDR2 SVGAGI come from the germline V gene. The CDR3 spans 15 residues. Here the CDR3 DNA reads TGTGCCAGCAGTTACCGCGTGGGGGGGGGCTATGGCTACACCTTC. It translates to CASSYRVGGGYGYTF.